Shown below are 3 T cell receptor beta chains from a single sample sequenced in a study of beta chain features in type 1 diabetes. Every bit of the isolated RNA underwent reverse transcription, so sequencing read expressed TCRB transcripts. The protocol was immunoSEQ multiplex PCR, while the TCRdb copy is restricted to in-frame clones and leaves out a portion. The table has 220,000 or so clones, over 65% seen once; the top ten hold 0.053%. Material for sequencing was naive CD4+ T cells from blood. Receptors were obtained from a young man in good health.

The chain is built from TRBV6-6 and TRBJ2-1, with TRBD2 identical over 10 bases. V shed 2 bases and J 6 bases; nucleotides not matched to a gene: 4. CDR1 and CDR2 from the germline V gene are MNHNY and SVGAGI (reference sequence). The CDR3 is made up of 15 amino acids. CDR3 residues: CASSYLAGVGNEQFF. The CDR3 DNA reads as TGTGCCAGCAGTTACCTAGCGGGAGTTGGCAATGAGCAGTTCTTC.

This sequence joins TRBV6-1 and TRBJ2-7; D might be TRBD2 (7 bases). The CDR3 is made up of 13 amino acids. Trimming pared 11 bases from V and 2 bases from J, leaving 16 bases between. CDR1 is MNHNS, CDR2 SASEGT, per germline. The chain's CDR3 is CASCRGATYEQYF. CDR3 coding DNA: TGTGCCTCTTGTCGGGGGGCCACCTACGAGCAGTACTTC.

The V call is TRBV7-2, the J call TRBJ2-1, with 9 bases fitting TRBD2. The J segment lost 6 bases and the V segment lost 5 bases, leaving 5 bases of the junction unmatched. This CDR3 is built from 14 residues. Germline values: CDR1 SGHTA, CDR2 FQGNSA. The CDR3 here is CASSPGTSLNEQFF. In DNA, the CDR3 is TGTGCCAGCAGCCCCGGGACTAGCCTCAATGAGCAGTTCTTC.